This T cell receptor (beta chain) was recorded in a study of blood T cell repertoires in COVID-19. The trim removed 4 bases at V and 4 bases at J, leaving 4 bases unmatched. The CDR3 has 14 residues. Germline V gene data show CDR1 as SNHLY and CDR2 as FYNNEI. The data were produced by immunoSEQ multiplex PCR, yet TCRdb's version contains in-frame clones alone and is incomplete. The table lists approximately 66,000 clones, 70% to 75% of them singletons, with around 20% in the top ten. The chain is built from TRBV2 and TRBJ1-2; 9 bases fit TRBD1. This TCR derives from a man aged 55 to 70 with acute or convalescent COVID-19. Sequences were obtained from peripheral blood. The CDR3 loop reads CASSGLTGGYGYTF. The CDR3 DNA reads TGTGCCAGCAGTGGCTTGACAGGGGGCTATGGCTACACCTTC.